This T cell receptor (beta chain) was identified during a study of shared clonotypes between healthy human individuals. CD4+ cells yielded CD45RA+ naive and CD45RA-negative memory subsets. The V gene lost 0 bases and the J gene lost 5 bases, with 7 bases spanning the gap. This CDR3 region has 14 residues. Germline CDR1 is KGHSH and CDR2 is LQKENI. Across several immunoSEQ plates, the genomic DNA of each subset was split evenly. Produced via immunoSEQ multiplex PCR; TCRdb's table is partial and in-frame only. The sample includes just under 350,000 clones, more than 60% of them seen just once. The chain combines TRBV18 with TRBJ2-2, with a possible D match to TRBD2 (5 bases). The source material was memory CD4+ T cells sorted from blood. The subset denotes: CD45RA-negative fraction. This receptor was taken from a young man in good health. CDR3 bases: TGTGCCAGCTCACCACCGCGGGTAACCGGGGAGCTGTTTTTT. It encodes CASSPPRVTGELFF.